The 26 T cell receptor beta chains in this list originate from one sample, sequenced in a study of T cells in localized non-small cell lung cancer. Using immunoSEQ multiplex PCR, the repertoire was profiled, and TCRdb retains in-frame clones only, with some absent. The sample contains about 16,000 clones, roughly 89% of which appear only once. Specimen: peripheral blood mononuclear cells, collected before any cancer treatment. These receptor sequences come from a woman between 35 and 70 years old with stage III lung adenocarcinoma.

The chain carries TRBV6-5 and TRBJ1-2; D gene ambiguous. CDR3 length: 12 amino acids. CDR1 MNHEY and CDR2 SVGAGI come from the germline V gene. V was cut by 6 bases and J by 8 bases, with 13 bases left in between. The CDR3 spells CASRTRGMGYTF. CDR3 nucleotides: TGTGCCAGCAGAACGAGAGGGATGGGCTACACCTTC.

The J gene is TRBJ1-3, the V gene TRBV6-1; D remains ambiguous. CDR1 is MNHNS and CDR2 is SASEGT in the germline V gene. Trimming left V 2 bases short and J 8 bases short, with 13 bases between. This CDR3 comprises 14 residues. CDR3 region: CASSENWAVDTIYF. The CDR3 nucleotides read TGTGCCAGCAGTGAAAACTGGGCCGTAGACACCATATATTTT.

The chain joins TRBV27 to TRBJ2-5; 8 bases are shared with TRBD1. This CDR3 is built from 13 residues. Trimming at V came to 7 bases and at J to 5 bases, leaving 6 bases not matched to a gene. CDR1 MNHEY and CDR2 SMNVEV come from the germline V gene (reference sequence). Written as DNA, the CDR3 is TGTGCCAGCACCCCAGACAGGGGCGAGACCCAGTACTTC. Protein product: CASTPDRGETQYF.

The chain links TRBV6-1 to TRBJ2-1; possibly TRBD2 for D (5 bases). Between the trimmed V and J ends, which lost 2 bases and 8 bases, there was a span of 7 bases. The CDR3 contains 12 residues. Germline V lookup: CDR1 MNHNS, CDR2 SASEGT. CDR3 amino acids: CASSEQRDEQFF. In nucleotides, the CDR3 is TGTGCCAGCAGTGAACAGAGGGATGAGCAGTTCTTC.

The CDR3 nucleotides read TGCGCCAGCAGCTTACCGGGACTAGCAGCCTACAATGAGCAGTTCTTC. Translation: CASSLPGLAAYNEQFF. The chain links TRBV5-1 to TRBJ2-1; 9 bases fit TRBD2. Trimming took 2 bases from V and 2 from J; bases not matched to a gene: 5. Germline CDR1 and CDR2: SGHRS and YFSETQ. This CDR3 spans 16 amino acids.

The chain couples TRBV4-2 to TRBJ2-1, with a weak D call TRBD1 (6 bases). The V gene lost 3 bases and the J gene lost 3 bases, with 12 bases spanning the gap. CDR3 size: 15 residues. Germline V gives CDR1 LGHNA, CDR2 YNFKEQ. This chain's CDR3 is CASSHGQRNYNEQFF. The CDR3 bases are TGTGCCAGCAGCCACGGACAGAGGAACTACAATGAGCAGTTCTTC.

The chain uses TRBV5-5 and TRBJ2-1; the D is unclear. This CDR3 has 15 amino acids. Per the germline V gene, CDR1 is SGHKS and CDR2 is YYEKEE (reference sequence). V was trimmed by 0 bases and J by 0 bases, leaving 7 bases between them. CDR3 region: CASSLAQDSYNEQFF. Here the CDR3 DNA reads TGTGCCAGCAGCTTGGCTCAGGACTCCTACAATGAGCAGTTCTTC.

The rearrangement links TRBV2 to TRBJ1-2; 10 positions match TRBD1. This CDR3 region has 15 residues. Germline CDR1 and CDR2: SNHLY and FYNNEI. The junction had 9 bases not matched to a gene; V was cut back by 7 bases and J by 4 bases. The CDR3: CASNEEGQGLYGYTF. CDR3 coding DNA: TGTGCCAGCAACGAAGAGGGACAGGGGCTCTATGGCTACACCTTC.

This clone was picked up a small number of times. The chain couples TRBV28 to TRBJ1-2, with a tentative D call TRBD1 (6 bases). This CDR3 spans 13 amino acids. Trimming removed 5 bases at V and 6 bases at J, with 13 bases between. CDR1 and CDR2 (germline): MDHEN, SYDVKM. This CDR3 is CASSPPQGNGYTF. CDR3 coding DNA: TGTGCCAGCAGTCCACCCCAGGGGAATGGCTACACCTTC.

The chain joins TRBV18 to TRBJ2-7; possibly TRBD1 for D (5 bases). CDR1 is KGHSH and CDR2 is LQKENI in the germline V gene. Trimming left V 2 bases short and J 7 bases short, with 12 bases between. This CDR3 spans 13 amino acids. This CDR3 is CASSPNWGEEQYF. The CDR3, as DNA: TGTGCCAGCTCACCAAATTGGGGCGAAGAGCAGTACTTC.

The chain employs TRBV4-1 and TRBJ1-1, with D unclear. The ends were cut back, 0 bases at V and 0 bases at J, with 8 bases in the middle. Germline values: CDR1 MGHRA, CDR2 YSYEKL. This CDR3 spans 15 amino acids. The CDR3 sequence is CASSQELTLNTEAFF. CDR3 sequence (DNA): TGCGCCAGCAGCCAAGAGTTGACCTTGAACACTGAAGCTTTCTTT.

The chain joins TRBV11-3 to TRBJ1-2, with D tentatively TRBD1 (5 bases). Germline CDR1 reads SGHNT; CDR2 reads YENEEA. V shed 0 bases and J shed 1 base, with 24 bases lying between them. There are 20 residues in the CDR3. CDR3: CASSLEKGPDGAGFNYGYTF. CDR3 sequence (DNA): TGTGCCAGCAGCTTAGAAAAGGGGCCGGATGGGGCCGGTTTTAACTATGGCTACACCTTC.

This rearrangement joins TRBV5-4 to TRBJ2-5; D possibly uses TRBD1 or TRBD2 (6 bases each). The CDR3 totals 15 residues. V lost 1 base and J lost 4, with 14 bases in between. Germline V lookup: CDR1 SGHNT, CDR2 YYREEE (reference sequence). CDR3 sequence reads: CASSLLGGLRETQYF. In DNA form, the CDR3 reads TGTGCCAGCAGCTTGTTGGGGGGCCTAAGAGAGACCCAGTACTTC.

The chain carries TRBV5-1 and TRBJ1-2, with TRBD1 matching 10 bases. Unmatched junction bases numbered 10, after V lost 4 bases and J lost 7 bases. Germline assignment: CDR1 SGHRS and CDR2 YFSETQ. The CDR3 contains 15 residues. The CDR3 region is CASSNPGQGGGGYTF. DNA for the CDR3: TGCGCCAGCAGCAACCCAGGACAGGGGGGCGGTGGCTACACCTTC.

CDR3 amino acids: CASSNVEGRNEQYF. Here the CDR3 DNA reads TGTGCCAGCAGCAACGTGGAGGGTCGGAATGAGCAGTACTTC. This chain links TRBV9 with TRBJ2-7; TRBD2 is a possible D gene (6 bases). The CDR3 has 14 residues. The germline V gene encodes CDR1 SGDLS and CDR2 YYNGEE. Trimming stripped 4 bases from V and 7 bases from J, with 18 bases between. Based on the CDR3 plus reference TRBV9 and TRBJ2-7, the full variable domain is DSGVTQTPKHLITATGQRVTLRCSPRSGDLSVYWYQQSLDQGLQFLIQYYNGEERAKGNILERFSAQQFPDLHSELNLSSLELGDSALYFCASSNVEGRNEQYFGPGTRLTVT.

The chain employs TRBV5-5 and TRBJ2-3; D is unresolved. The ends were cut back, 4 bases at V and 2 bases at J, with 11 bases in the middle. Looked up from germline, CDR1 is SGHKS and CDR2 is YYEKEE (reference sequence). This CDR3 is built from 14 residues. The CDR3: CASSRTVLTDTQYF. CDR3 DNA: TGTGCCAGCAGCCGGACGGTCCTCACAGATACGCAGTATTTT. The full variable domain, rest sourced from reference TRBV5-5 and TRBJ2-3, is DAGVTQSPTHLIKTRGQQVTLRCSPISGHKSVSWYQQVLGQGPQFIFQYYEKEERGRGNFPDRFSARQFPNYSSELNVNALLLGDSALYLCASSRTVLTDTQYFGPGTRLTVL.

J is TRBJ1-6 and V is TRBV27; D may be TRBD1 (5 bases). The CDR3 has 14 residues. Trimming cost V 6 bases and J 10 bases, with 16 bases left between them. Germline lookup yields CDR1 MNHEY and CDR2 SMNVEV (reference sequence). Written as DNA, the CDR3 is TGTGCCAGCAGAGTGTTACAGGTTACCTCACCCCTCCACTTT. This encodes CASRVLQVTSPLHF.

CDR3 protein: CASSQDVGAWGNYGYTF. The CDR3 bases are TGCGCCAGCAGCCAAGATGTTGGCGCGTGGGGAAACTATGGCTACACCTTC. The V and J genes are TRBV4-3 and TRBJ1-2; D is ambiguous. Germline CDR1 is LGHNA and CDR2 is YSLEER. V lost 0 bases and J 2 bases, leaving 16 bases between the germline ends. The CDR3 length is 17 residues.

This clone came up a few times. The chain carries TRBV5-1 and TRBJ2-2; TRBD1 matches 9 bases. In germline, CDR1 is SGHRS, CDR2 YFSETQ. The CDR3 spans 15 residues. V shed 4 bases, J shed 6 bases, and the junction held 7 bases outside the gene matches. CDR3 sequence reads: CASSLTGGIAGELFF. In DNA form, the CDR3 reads TGCGCCAGCAGCCTAACAGGGGGCATCGCCGGGGAGCTGTTTTTT.

The chain recombines TRBV5-4 with TRBJ2-7, with 8 bases aligning to TRBD1. V was clipped by 4 bases and J by 2 bases; unmatched bases: 5. This CDR3 spans 14 amino acids. Germline-derived CDR1 and CDR2 are SGHNT and YYREEE (reference sequence). The CDR3 region is CASSPWDRPYEQYF. The CDR3 region has the DNA TGTGCCAGCAGCCCTTGGGACAGGCCCTACGAGCAGTACTTC.

This clone was counted a single time. The chain uses TRBV9 and TRBJ2-1; D is perhaps TRBD1 or TRBD2 (5 bases each). This CDR3 has 15 amino acids. Germline CDR1 and CDR2: SGDLS and YYNGEE. Trimming removed 4 bases at V and 0 bases at J, with 11 bases between. In DNA, the CDR3 is TGTGCCAGCAGCCCCGGGACCAGCTCCTACAATGAGCAGTTCTTC. Its protein product is CASSPGTSSYNEQFF.

This clone has only one observation. The chain recombines TRBV5-1 with TRBJ2-5; 7 nucleotides match TRBD1. Trimming removed 0 bases from V and 0 bases from J; junction bases left unmatched: 5. The length of the CDR3 is 16 residues. CDR1 is SGHRS and CDR2 is YFSETQ in the germline V gene. CDR3 in DNA: TGCGCCAGCAGCTTGGCGGGGACAGCCGACCAAGAGACCCAGTACTTC. This codes for CASSLAGTADQETQYF.

The chain joins TRBV6-1 to TRBJ1-3; a weak D match, TRBD1 (5 bases). Germline CDR1 and CDR2: MNHNS and SASEGT. CDR3 length: 13 amino acids. V was trimmed by 11 bases and J by 1 base, leaving 12 bases between them. The CDR3 DNA reads as TGTGCCGGCGGAAGACAGTCTGGAAACACCATATATTTT. It encodes CAGGRQSGNTIYF.

V and J are TRBV15 and TRBJ1-1; D uncertain. The CDR3 is 12 residues long. Germline CDR1 and CDR2: LNHNV and YYDKDF (reference sequence). V was cut by 0 bases and J by 11 bases, with 10 bases left in between. For the CDR3, the DNA is TGTGCCACCAGCAGAGATCAAAGTACGGCTTTCTTT. It encodes CATSRDQSTAFF.

The chain employs TRBV5-1 and TRBJ2-6; D not resolved. CDR3 size: 15 residues. Germline CDR1 SGHRS, CDR2 YFSETQ. Trimming left V 0 bases short and J 1 base short, with 5 bases between. In DNA, the CDR3 is TGCGCCAGCAGCTTGGTCGGATCTGGGGCCAACGTCCTGACTTTC. Translated, it gives CASSLVGSGANVLTF.

The chain joins TRBV7-8 to TRBJ2-5; 11 bases line up with TRBD2. With 6 bases clipped from V and 3 bases from J, the junction kept 9 bases outside the gene matches. The germline V gene has CDR1 SGHVS and CDR2 FQNEAQ. The CDR3 is 16 residues long. In nucleotides, the CDR3 is TGTGCCAGCAGATCCCCATTGACTAGCGGGAAAGAGACCCAGTACTTC. It is translated as CASRSPLTSGKETQYF.